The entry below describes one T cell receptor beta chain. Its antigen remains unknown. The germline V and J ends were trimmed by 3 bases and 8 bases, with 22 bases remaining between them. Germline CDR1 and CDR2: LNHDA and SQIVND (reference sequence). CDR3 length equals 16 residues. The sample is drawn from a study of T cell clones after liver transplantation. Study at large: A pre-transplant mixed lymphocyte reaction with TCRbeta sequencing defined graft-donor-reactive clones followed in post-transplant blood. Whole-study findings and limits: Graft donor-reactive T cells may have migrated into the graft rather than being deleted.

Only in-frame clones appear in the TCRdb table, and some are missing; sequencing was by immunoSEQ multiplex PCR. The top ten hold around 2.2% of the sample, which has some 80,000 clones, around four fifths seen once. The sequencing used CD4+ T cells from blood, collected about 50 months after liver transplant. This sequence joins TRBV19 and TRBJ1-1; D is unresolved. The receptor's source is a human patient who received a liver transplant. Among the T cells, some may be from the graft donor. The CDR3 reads CASSIGGSRGAMEAFF. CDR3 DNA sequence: TGTGCCAGTAGTATTGGAGGGTCACGGGGAGCTATGGAAGCTTTCTTT.